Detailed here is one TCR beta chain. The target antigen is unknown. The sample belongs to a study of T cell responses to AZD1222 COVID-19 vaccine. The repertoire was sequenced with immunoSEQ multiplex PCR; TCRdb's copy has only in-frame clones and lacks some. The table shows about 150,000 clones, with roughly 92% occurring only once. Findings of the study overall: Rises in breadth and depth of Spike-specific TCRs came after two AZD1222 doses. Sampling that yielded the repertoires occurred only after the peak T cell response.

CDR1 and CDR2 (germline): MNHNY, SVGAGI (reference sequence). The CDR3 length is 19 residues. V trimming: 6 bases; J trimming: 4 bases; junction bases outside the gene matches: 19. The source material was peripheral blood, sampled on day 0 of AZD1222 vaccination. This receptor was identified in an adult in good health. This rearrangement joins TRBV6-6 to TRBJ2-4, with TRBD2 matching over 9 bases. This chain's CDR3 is CASSYRASGMGLLKNIQYF. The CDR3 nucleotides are TGTGCCAGCAGCTACAGGGCTAGCGGGATGGGTCTTTTAAAAAACATTCAGTACTTC.